The clone carrying this T cell receptor (beta chain) occurred many times. Its antigen remains unknown. The sample originates from a study of T cells in Graves' hyperthyroidism and ophthalmopathy. The CDR3 regions of TCR beta were amplified from RNA transcripts. RT-PCR in the first round (using the HTBI primer set) targeted the TCR CDR3. TCRdb used MiXCR to reprocess the multiplex PCR reads, holding one entry per CDR3 protein. The sample shows fewer than 350,000 distinct CDR3 sequences, around a sixth of them seen only once. Overall study results and limits: Ophthalmopathy stood apart from stable hyperthyroidism in a 13 V-J model.

Trimming pared 5 bases from V and 5 bases from J, leaving 15 bases between. The CDR3 contains 14 residues. V gene TRBV12-3 or TRBV12-4 combines with J gene TRBJ2-5; TRBD1 might be the D (5 bases). The TCR was taken from a woman between 45 and 60 years old with Graves' hyperthyroidism. The sample taken for sequencing was blood. The CDR3 nucleotides read TGTGCCAGCAGTAGCAGGGTCTCTCTGGAGACCCAGTACTTC. The encoded protein is CASSSRVSLETQYF.